A single sample is the source of the 22 T cell receptor beta chains below, sequenced in a study of T cell responses to AZD1222 COVID-19 vaccine. Some clones are missing from TCRdb's copy, which holds only in-frame ones; the method was immunoSEQ multiplex PCR. The repertoire includes 130,000 or so clones, 80% to 90% of them detected once, and 9% to 9.5% sits in the top ten. Here the sequenced sample was peripheral blood, taken on day 0 of AZD1222 vaccination. Source of these receptors: an adult in good health.

The chain couples TRBV29-1 to TRBJ1-2; 8 bases are shared with TRBD1. This CDR3 has 13 residues. The germline CDR1 and CDR2 sequences are SQVTM and ANQGSEA. The V and J ends lost 7 bases and 4 bases, in that order; junction bases with no gene match: 8. The CDR3 DNA is TGCAGCGCTTCGACAGGGGTGGGCTATGGCTACACCTTC. This sequence encodes CSASTGVGYGYTF.

The chain combines TRBV19 with TRBJ1-4; possible D gene TRBD1, 6 bases. CDR3 size: 13 residues. Trimming shortened V by 5 bases and J by 11 bases, and 15 bases separated the two germline ends. Per germline, CDR1 LNHDA and CDR2 SQIVND (reference sequence). In DNA, the CDR3 is TGTGCCAGTAGTCGCGATAGGGGGGAGAAACTGTTTTTT. Protein: CASSRDRGEKLFF.

V and J are TRBV6-5 and TRBJ2-1; TRBD2 matches at 8 bases. Trimming removed 0 bases from V and 7 bases from J; junction bases left unmatched: 8. The CDR3 runs to 16 residues. Germline assignment: CDR1 MNHEY and CDR2 SVGAGI. The CDR3 DNA reads TGTGCCAGCAGTTACTCGAGCGGGGGAGAGGGAAATGAGCAGTTCTTC. This gives the protein CASSYSSGGEGNEQFF.

V and J are TRBV25-1 and TRBJ2-3; no firm D call. Germline V CDR1 and CDR2: MGHDK, SYGVNS. With 3 bases removed from V and 5 bases from J, the gap between germline ends came to 12 bases. CDR3 length equals 14 residues. CDR3 amino acids: CASSELQFQDTQYF. The DNA of the CDR3 is TGTGCCAGCAGTGAGCTTCAGTTCCAAGATACGCAGTATTTT.

The table lists this clone with a count of one. V usage is TRBV24-1 and J usage is TRBJ2-1, with 10 bases identical to TRBD2. Germline CDR1 KGHDR, CDR2 SFDVKD. The CDR3 is 16 residues long. Trimming at V came to 5 bases and at J to 4 bases, leaving 7 bases not matched to a gene. CDR3 loop: CATSGGVAGGYNEQFF. The CDR3 DNA sequence: TGTGCCACCAGTGGGGGGGTAGCGGGAGGTTACAATGAGCAGTTCTTC.

V and J are TRBV18 and TRBJ2-7, with D possibly TRBD1 on 6 matching bases. Per germline, CDR1 KGHSH and CDR2 LQKENI. V was shortened by 6 bases and J by 4 bases, with 13 bases between the two germline ends. This CDR3 has 13 amino acids. CDR3 nucleotides: TGTGCCAGCTCTCCCGGGACACAATACGAGCAGTACTTC. It translates to CASSPGTQYEQYF.

V is TRBV24-1 and J is TRBJ2-3, with D unresolved. Trimming removed 5 bases at V and 0 bases at J, with 11 bases between. The CDR3 length is 15 residues. CDR1 is KGHDR, CDR2 SFDVKD, per germline. DNA for the CDR3: TGTGCCACCAGTGCTGCCGGGTACAGCACAGATACGCAGTATTTT. This sequence encodes CATSAAGYSTDTQYF.

The chain carries TRBV4-3 and TRBJ1-1; D is unclear. Trimming removed 0 bases from V and 4 bases from J, with 9 bases in between. The CDR3 covers 14 residues. Germline-derived CDR1 and CDR2 are LGHNA and YSLEER. CDR3 nucleotides: TGCGCCAGCAGCCAAGATGCCGGATCCACTGAAGCTTTCTTT. It is translated as CASSQDAGSTEAFF.

V gene TRBV6-5 combines with J gene TRBJ1-1; 7 bases align to TRBD1. The germline gives CDR1 MNHEY, CDR2 SVGAGI. CDR3 length equals 15 residues. J gave up 3 bases and V 5 bases, and 9 bases lay outside the gene matches. The CDR3 is CASSKRQGKDTEAFF. The CDR3 DNA is TGTGCCAGCAGTAAACGACAGGGAAAAGACACTGAAGCTTTCTTT.

The chain employs TRBV5-6 and TRBJ2-7, with 9 positions matching TRBD1. Trimming took 3 bases from V and 5 from J; bases not matched to a gene: 12. Germline-derived CDR1 and CDR2 are SGHDT and YYEEEE. The CDR3 spans 16 residues. CDR3 bases: TGTGCCAGCAGCTCCTGGCGAGGGACAGGGTACGACGAGCAGTACTTC. Protein: CASSSWRGTGYDEQYF.

J is TRBJ2-1 and V is TRBV5-1; 7 bases fit TRBD2. V dropped 0 bases and J dropped 3; count of bases not matched to a gene: 3. Per germline, CDR1 SGHRS and CDR2 YFSETQ. The CDR3 covers 15 residues. CDR3 in amino acids: CASSLASGGYNEQFF. CDR3 nucleotide sequence: TGCGCCAGCAGCTTGGCGTCGGGGGGCTACAATGAGCAGTTCTTC.

The chain couples TRBV6-5 to TRBJ2-7; D remains ambiguous. The ends were cut back, 6 bases at V and 3 bases at J, with 15 bases in the middle. In germline, CDR1 is MNHEY, CDR2 SVGAGI. This CDR3 has 14 residues. The CDR3 protein is CASSATVSGYEQYF. CDR3 nucleotide sequence: TGTGCCAGCAGCGCTACAGTCTCGGGCTACGAGCAGTACTTC.

This chain connects TRBV5-5 to TRBJ1-2; D uncertain. With 1 base removed from V and 4 bases from J, the gap between germline ends came to 11 bases. The CDR3 has 14 amino acids. CDR1 SGHKS and CDR2 YYEKEE come from the germline V gene (reference sequence). CDR3 coding DNA: TGTGCCAGCAGCTTGCGAGGGAACCCCTATGGCTACACCTTC. This encodes CASSLRGNPYGYTF.

This chain connects TRBV20-1 to TRBJ1-1; D call uncertain. Germline CDR1 reads DFQATT; CDR2 reads SNEGSKA (reference sequence). This CDR3 contains 15 residues. Trimming stripped 3 bases from V and 1 base from J, with 15 bases between. The chain's CDR3 is CSASSSGWGNTEAFF. Here the CDR3 DNA reads TGCAGTGCTAGTTCCTCGGGGTGGGGGAACACTGAAGCTTTCTTT.

The CDR3 nucleotides are TGTGCCAGCAAAACTAGCGGGGGACTACAAGAGACCCAGTACTTC. Translating gives CASKTSGGLQETQYF. V usage is TRBV2 and J usage is TRBJ2-5, with 11 bases identical to TRBD2. Germline CDR1 and CDR2: SNHLY and FYNNEI. The CDR3 sequence is 15 residues long. V shed 7 bases, J shed 2 bases, and the junction held 6 bases outside the gene matches.

This chain connects TRBV7-2 to TRBJ2-7; D gene unclear. V lost 1 base, J lost 2 bases, and 9 bases lay in between. Germline assignment: CDR1 SGHTA and CDR2 FQGNSA. The CDR3 extends over 14 amino acids. The CDR3: CASSLGLLAYEQYF. The CDR3 bases are TGTGCCAGCAGCTTAGGGCTACTTGCCTACGAGCAGTACTTC.

The rearrangement uses TRBV3-1 (or the pseudogene TRBV3-2) and TRBJ2-3, with 8 bases identical to TRBD2. This CDR3 comprises 13 residues. CDR1 is LGHDT and CDR2 is YNNKEL in the germline V gene (reference sequence). Trimming removed 0 bases from V and 11 bases from J; junction bases left unmatched: 4. The CDR3 spells CASSQEGLAGQYF. The CDR3 region has the DNA TGTGCCAGCAGCCAAGAAGGGCTAGCGGGGCAGTATTTT.

The chain employs TRBV6-5 and TRBJ2-1, with a possible D match to TRBD2 (5 bases). Germline V gives CDR1 MNHEY, CDR2 SVGAGI. This CDR3 comprises 12 residues. The V and J ends lost 6 bases and 10 bases respectively, with 13 bases between them. The CDR3 bases are TGTGCCAGCAGAGCTCTAGCTCACGAGCAGTTCTTC. This translates into CASRALAHEQFF.

This clone came up a few times. The chain employs TRBV6-5 and TRBJ2-7, with TRBD2 as a possible D gene (6 bases). Germline V gene sequence: CDR1 MNHEY, CDR2 SVGAGI. V gave up 1 base and J gave up 1 base, with 11 bases separating them. This CDR3 is 15 amino acids long. CDR3: CASSYWRAPSYEQYF. The CDR3 DNA sequence: TGTGCCAGCAGTTACTGGAGGGCCCCGTCCTACGAGCAGTACTTC.

The count of this clone is one. J is TRBJ1-2 and V is TRBV27; D remains ambiguous. Germline V CDR1 and CDR2: MNHEY, SMNVEV (reference sequence). This CDR3 has 12 residues. Trimming took 0 bases from V and 8 from J, leaving 7 bases between them. The CDR3 nucleotides read TGTGCCAGCAGTTTATCAGGACGCGGCTACACCTTC. It translates to CASSLSGRGYTF.

The chain joins TRBV11-3 to TRBJ2-7; D may be TRBD1 (7 bases). From germline, CDR1 is SGHNT and CDR2 YENEEA. Trimming stripped 2 bases from V and 4 bases from J, with 12 bases between. The length of the CDR3 is 14 residues. CDR3 sequence (DNA): TGTGCCAGCAGCTTAATCAGGGGGAGGTACGAGCAGTACTTC. It codes for CASSLIRGRYEQYF.

The chain recombines TRBV6-5 with TRBJ2-2; 10 bases agree with TRBD2. The germline gives CDR1 MNHEY, CDR2 SVGAGI. V lost 7 bases to trimming and J lost 1 base; unmatched junction nucleotides: 3. The CDR3 covers 15 residues. In DNA, the CDR3 is TGTGCCAGCATTTTAGCGGGGGGGAACACCGGGGAGCTGTTTTTT. It yields the protein CASILAGGNTGELFF.